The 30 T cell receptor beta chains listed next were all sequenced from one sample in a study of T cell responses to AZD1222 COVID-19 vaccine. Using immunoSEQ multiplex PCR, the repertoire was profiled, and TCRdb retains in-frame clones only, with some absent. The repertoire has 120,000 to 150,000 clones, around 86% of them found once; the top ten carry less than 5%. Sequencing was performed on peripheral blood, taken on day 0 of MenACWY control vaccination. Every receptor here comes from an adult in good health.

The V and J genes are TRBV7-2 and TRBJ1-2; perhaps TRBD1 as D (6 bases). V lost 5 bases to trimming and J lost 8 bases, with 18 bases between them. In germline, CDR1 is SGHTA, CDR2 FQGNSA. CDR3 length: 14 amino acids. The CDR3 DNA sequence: TGTGCCAGCAGCGCCGACAGGTCGAGGTGGGGCTACACCTTC. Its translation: CASSADRSRWGYTF.

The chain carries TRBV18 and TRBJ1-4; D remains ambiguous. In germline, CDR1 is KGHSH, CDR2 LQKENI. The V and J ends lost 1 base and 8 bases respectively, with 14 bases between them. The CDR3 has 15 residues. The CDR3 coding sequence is TGTGCCAGCTCACCACAGACGGGGTATGGGGAAAAACTGTTTTTT. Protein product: CASSPQTGYGEKLFF. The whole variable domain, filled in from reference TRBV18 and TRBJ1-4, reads NAGVMQNPRHLVRRRGQEARLRCSPMKGHSHVYWYRQLPEEGLKFMVYLQKENIIDESGMPKERFSAEFPKEGPSILRIQQVVRGDSAAYFCASSPQTGYGEKLFFGSGTQLSVL.

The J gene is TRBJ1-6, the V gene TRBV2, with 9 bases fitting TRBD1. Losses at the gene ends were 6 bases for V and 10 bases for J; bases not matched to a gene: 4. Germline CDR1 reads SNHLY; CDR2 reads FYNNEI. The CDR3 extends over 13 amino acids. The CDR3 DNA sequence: TGTGCCAGCAGGGGACAGGGTGTCTCACCCCTCCACTTT. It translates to CASRGQGVSPLHF.

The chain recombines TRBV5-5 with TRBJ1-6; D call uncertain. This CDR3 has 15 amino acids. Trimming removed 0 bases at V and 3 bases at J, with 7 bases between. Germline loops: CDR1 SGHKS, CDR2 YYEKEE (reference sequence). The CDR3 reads CASSLGGFYNSPLHF. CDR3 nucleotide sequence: TGTGCCAGCAGCTTGGGCGGATTCTATAATTCACCCCTCCACTTT.

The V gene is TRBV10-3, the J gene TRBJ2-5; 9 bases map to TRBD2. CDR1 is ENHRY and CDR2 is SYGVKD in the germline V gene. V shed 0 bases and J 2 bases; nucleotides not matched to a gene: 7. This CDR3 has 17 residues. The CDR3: CAISESISAGGQETQYF. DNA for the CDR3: TGTGCCATCAGTGAGTCGATATCGGCGGGGGGGCAAGAGACCCAGTACTTC.

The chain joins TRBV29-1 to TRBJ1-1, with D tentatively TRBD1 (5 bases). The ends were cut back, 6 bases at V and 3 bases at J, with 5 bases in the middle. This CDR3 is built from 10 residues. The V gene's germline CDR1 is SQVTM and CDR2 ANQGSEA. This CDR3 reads CSVGDTEAFF. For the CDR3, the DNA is TGCAGCGTAGGGGACACTGAAGCTTTCTTT. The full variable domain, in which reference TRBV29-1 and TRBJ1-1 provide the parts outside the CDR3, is SAVISQKPSRDICQRGTSLTIQCQVDSQVTMMFWYRQQPGQSLTLIATANQGSEATYESGFVIDKFPISRPNLTFSTLTVSNMSPEDSSIYLCSVGDTEAFFGQGTRLTVV.

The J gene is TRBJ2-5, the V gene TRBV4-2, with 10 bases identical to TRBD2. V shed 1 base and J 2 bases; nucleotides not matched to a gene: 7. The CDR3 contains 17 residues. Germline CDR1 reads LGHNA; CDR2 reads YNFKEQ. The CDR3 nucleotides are TGTGCCAGCAGCCAAGGTGTGGGTAGCGGGGGGCAAGAGACCCAGTACTTC. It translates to CASSQGVGSGGQETQYF.

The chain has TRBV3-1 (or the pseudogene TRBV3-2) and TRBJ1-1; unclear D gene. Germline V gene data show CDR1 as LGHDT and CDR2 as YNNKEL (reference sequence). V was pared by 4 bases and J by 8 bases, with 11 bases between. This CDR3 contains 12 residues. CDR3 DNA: TGTGCCAGCAGCCTCAATGAGGGCGAAGCTTTCTTT. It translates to CASSLNEGEAFF.

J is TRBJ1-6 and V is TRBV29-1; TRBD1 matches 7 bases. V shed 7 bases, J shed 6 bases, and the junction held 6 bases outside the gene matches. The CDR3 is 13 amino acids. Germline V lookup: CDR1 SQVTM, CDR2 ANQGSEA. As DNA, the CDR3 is TGCAGCGCCAGACAGGGCCTTAATTCACCCCTCCACTTT. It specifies CSARQGLNSPLHF.

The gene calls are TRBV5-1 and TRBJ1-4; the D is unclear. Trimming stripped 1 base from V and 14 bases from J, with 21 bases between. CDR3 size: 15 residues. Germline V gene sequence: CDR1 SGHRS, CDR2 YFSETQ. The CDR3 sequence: CASSLNGQVTDFLFF. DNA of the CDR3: TGCGCCAGCAGCTTGAATGGGCAGGTCACGGATTTTCTGTTTTTT.

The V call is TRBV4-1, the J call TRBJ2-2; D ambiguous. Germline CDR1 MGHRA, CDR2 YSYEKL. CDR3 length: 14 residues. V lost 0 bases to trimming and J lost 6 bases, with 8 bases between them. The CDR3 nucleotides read TGCGCCAGCAGCCAAGAGGGGATGGCCGGGGAGCTGTTTTTT. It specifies CASSQEGMAGELFF.

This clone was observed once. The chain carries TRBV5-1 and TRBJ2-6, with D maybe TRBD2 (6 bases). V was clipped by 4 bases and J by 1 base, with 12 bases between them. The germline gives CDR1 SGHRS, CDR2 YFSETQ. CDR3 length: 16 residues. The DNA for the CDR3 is TGCGCCAGCAGCCACGGGACTCAGTCTGGGGCCAACGTCCTGACTTTC. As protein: CASSHGTQSGANVLTF.

CDR3 loop: CASSPGLAGTQETQYF. The CDR3, as DNA: TGTGCCAGCAGCCCCGGACTAGCGGGGACACAAGAGACCCAGTACTTC. This chain links TRBV9 with TRBJ2-5; 12 positions match TRBD2. Germline lookup yields CDR1 SGDLS and CDR2 YYNGEE. V lost 4 bases, J lost 2 bases, and 6 bases stayed unmatched. This CDR3 has 16 residues.

The CDR3: CASSLAVRTGPQNTEAFF. DNA of the CDR3: TGTGCCAGCAGCTTAGCGGTCCGGACAGGACCTCAGAACACTGAAGCTTTCTTT. The chain recombines TRBV11-2 with TRBJ1-1; 7 bases match TRBD1. Germline loops: CDR1 SGHAT, CDR2 FQNNGV. CDR3 length equals 18 residues. With V trimmed by 1 base and J by 1 base, 12 bases remained unmatched.

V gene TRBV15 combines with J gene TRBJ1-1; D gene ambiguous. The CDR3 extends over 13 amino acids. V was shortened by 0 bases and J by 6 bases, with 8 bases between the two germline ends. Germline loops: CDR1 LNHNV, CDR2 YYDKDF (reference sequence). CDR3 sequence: CATSRDREAEAFF. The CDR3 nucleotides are TGTGCCACCAGCAGAGATCGTGAGGCTGAAGCTTTCTTT.

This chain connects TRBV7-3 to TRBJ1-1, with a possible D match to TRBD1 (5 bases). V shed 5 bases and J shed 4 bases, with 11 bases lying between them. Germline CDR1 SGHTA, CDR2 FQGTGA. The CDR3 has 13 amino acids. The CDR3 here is CASSQAGGTEAFF. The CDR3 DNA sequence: TGTGCCAGCAGCCAAGCTGGGGGCACTGAAGCTTTCTTT.

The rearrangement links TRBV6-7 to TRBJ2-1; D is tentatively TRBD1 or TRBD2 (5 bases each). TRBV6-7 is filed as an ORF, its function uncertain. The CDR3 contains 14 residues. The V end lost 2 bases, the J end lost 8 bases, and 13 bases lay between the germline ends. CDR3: CASSYPRGCDEQFF. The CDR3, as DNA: TGTGCCAGCAGTTACCCGAGGGGTTGCGATGAGCAGTTCTTC.

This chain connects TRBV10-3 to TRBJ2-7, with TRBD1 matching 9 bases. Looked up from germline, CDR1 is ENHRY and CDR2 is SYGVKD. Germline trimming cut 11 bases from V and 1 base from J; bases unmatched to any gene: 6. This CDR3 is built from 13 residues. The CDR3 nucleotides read TGTGCCGCCCACGGGACAGGGTCCTACGAGCAGTACTTC. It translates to CAAHGTGSYEQYF.

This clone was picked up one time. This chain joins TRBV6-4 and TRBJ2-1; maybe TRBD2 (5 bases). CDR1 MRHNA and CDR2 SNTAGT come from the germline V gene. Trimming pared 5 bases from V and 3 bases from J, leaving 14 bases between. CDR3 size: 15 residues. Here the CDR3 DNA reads TGTGCCAGCAGTCGCGGGTCGACGAACTACAATGAGCAGTTCTTC. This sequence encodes CASSRGSTNYNEQFF.

The CDR3 sequence is CASSLEPAQEKLFF. The CDR3 DNA sequence: TGCGCCAGCAGCTTAGAGCCGGCCCAAGAAAAACTGTTTTTT. The chain recombines TRBV5-1 with TRBJ1-4, with D unclear. The CDR3 runs to 14 residues. The germline gives CDR1 SGHRS, CDR2 YFSETQ. Between the trimmed V and J ends, which lost 2 bases and 8 bases, there was a span of 13 bases.

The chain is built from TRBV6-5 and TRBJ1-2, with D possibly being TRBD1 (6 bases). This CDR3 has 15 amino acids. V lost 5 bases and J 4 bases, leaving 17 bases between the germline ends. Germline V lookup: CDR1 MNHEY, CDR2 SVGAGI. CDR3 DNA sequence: TGTGCCAGCAGTCAATACGACGGAGGGGGCTATGGCTACACCTTC. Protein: CASSQYDGGGYGYTF.

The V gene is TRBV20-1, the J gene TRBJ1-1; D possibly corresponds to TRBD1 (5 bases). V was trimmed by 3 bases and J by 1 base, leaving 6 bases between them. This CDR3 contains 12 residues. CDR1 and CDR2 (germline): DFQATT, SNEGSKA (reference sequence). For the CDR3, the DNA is TGCAGTGCTAGTCAGGGGAACACTGAAGCTTTCTTT. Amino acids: CSASQGNTEAFF.

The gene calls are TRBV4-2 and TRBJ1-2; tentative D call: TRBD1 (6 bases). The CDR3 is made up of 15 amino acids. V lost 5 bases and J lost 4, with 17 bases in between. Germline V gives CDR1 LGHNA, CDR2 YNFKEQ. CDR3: CASSGEGGMSYGYTF. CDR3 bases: TGTGCCAGCAGCGGAGAGGGGGGCATGAGCTATGGCTACACCTTC.

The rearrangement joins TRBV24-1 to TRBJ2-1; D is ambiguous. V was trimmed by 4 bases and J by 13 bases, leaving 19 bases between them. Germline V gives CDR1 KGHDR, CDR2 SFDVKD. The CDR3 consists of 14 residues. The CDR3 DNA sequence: TGTGCCACCAGTGACTCCAAGAAGGTGACGCATCAGTTCTTC. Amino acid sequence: CATSDSKKVTHQFF.

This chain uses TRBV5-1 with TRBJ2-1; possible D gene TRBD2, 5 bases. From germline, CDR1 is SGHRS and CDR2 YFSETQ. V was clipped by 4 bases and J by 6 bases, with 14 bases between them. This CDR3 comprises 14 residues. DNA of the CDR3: TGCGCCAGCAGCCTCCTAGCCTTCGTCAATGAGCAGTTCTTC. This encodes CASSLLAFVNEQFF.

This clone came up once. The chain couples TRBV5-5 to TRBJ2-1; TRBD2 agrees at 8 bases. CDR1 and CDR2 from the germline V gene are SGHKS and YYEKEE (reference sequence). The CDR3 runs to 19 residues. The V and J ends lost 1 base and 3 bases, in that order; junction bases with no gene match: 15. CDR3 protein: CASSLLAFRGAGVYNEQFF. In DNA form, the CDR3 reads TGTGCCAGCAGCTTGTTAGCATTTCGGGGAGCGGGGGTCTACAATGAGCAGTTCTTC.

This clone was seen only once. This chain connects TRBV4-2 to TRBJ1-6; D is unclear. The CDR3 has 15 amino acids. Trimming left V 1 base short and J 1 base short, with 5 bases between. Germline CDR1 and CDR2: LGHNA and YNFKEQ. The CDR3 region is CASSQGSSYNSPLHF. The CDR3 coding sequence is TGTGCCAGCAGCCAAGGCAGTTCCTATAATTCACCCCTCCACTTT.

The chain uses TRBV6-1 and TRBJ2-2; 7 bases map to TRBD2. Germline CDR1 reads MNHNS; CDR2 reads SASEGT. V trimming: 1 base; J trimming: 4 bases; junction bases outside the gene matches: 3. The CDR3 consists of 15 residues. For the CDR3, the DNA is TGTGCCAGCAGTGAAGGGACTAGAGTCACCGGGGAGCTGTTTTTT. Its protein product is CASSEGTRVTGELFF.

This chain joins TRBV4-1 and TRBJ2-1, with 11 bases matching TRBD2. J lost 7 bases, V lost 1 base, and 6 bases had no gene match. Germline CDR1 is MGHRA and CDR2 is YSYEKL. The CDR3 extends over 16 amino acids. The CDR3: CASSQGWASGGNEQFF. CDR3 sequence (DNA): TGCGCCAGCAGCCAAGGGTGGGCTAGCGGGGGGAATGAGCAGTTCTTC.

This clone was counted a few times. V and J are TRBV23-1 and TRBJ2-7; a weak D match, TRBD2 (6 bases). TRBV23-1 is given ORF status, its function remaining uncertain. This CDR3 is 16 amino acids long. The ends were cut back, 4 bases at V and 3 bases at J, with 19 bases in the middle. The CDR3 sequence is CASSLSQLAVYYEQYV. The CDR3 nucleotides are TGCGCCAGCAGTCTGAGTCAGTTAGCGGTGTACTACGAGCAGTACGTC.